The T cell receptor (beta chain) under discussion was sequenced for a study of post-analysis software for immune sequencing data. This CDR3 spans 12 amino acids. The V end was cut by 4 bases, the J end by 8 bases, with 10 bases between. Per the germline V gene, CDR1 is SGHRS and CDR2 is YFSETQ. As regards this clonotype: Antigen specificity is unknown.

Study-wide results and caveats: In multiple sclerosis, normalized Chao1 diversity was significantly below that of controls. Analysis by F measure revealed that same-batch samples clustered strongly together. Controls showed lower frequencies than patients for five TRBV segments, and TRBV5-6, TRBV5-1 and TRBV20-1 were among these.

Carried by the TCR beta cDNA libraries were unique molecular identifiers. The yield from around 1 to 10 million T cells was 500,000 or so cDNA molecules in total. TCRdb recomputed calls from the PCR reads with MiXCR, one row per CDR3 protein. Here the sample spans about 380,000 distinct CDR3 sequences, approximately 38% being singletons. The J gene is TRBJ2-1, the V gene TRBV5-1; no definite D call. The TCR was taken from a girl aged 5-17 years with multiple sclerosis. Sequencing used blood. CDR3 loop: CASSPLNDEQFF. The CDR3 nucleotides read TGCGCCAGCAGCCCTTTAAACGATGAGCAGTTCTTC.